This T cell receptor beta chain came from a study of lymphopenia after photon versus proton radiotherapy. Study conclusions and caveats: Authors raise, but do not show, better survival with proton therapy.

Details on this clone: What it recognizes is unknown.

Sequencing used immunoSEQ multiplex PCR; TCRdb keeps in-frame clones, though not all of them. Among 30,000 to 40,000 clones listed, 80% to 95% were seen once. V gave up 5 bases and J gave up 9 bases; unmatched junction bases: 13. Germline V gene lookup returns CDR1 SGDLS and CDR2 YYNGEE. CDR3 size: 15 residues. The receptor's source is a man in his sixties with cholangiocarcinoma. The sample in question was peripheral blood, obtained from a patient treated with photon-based radiotherapy. The chain uses TRBV9 and TRBJ2-1; 8 nucleotides match TRBD2. CDR3 DNA sequence: TGTGCCAGCAGGGAGGATAGCGGGGTGGGAGGTGAGCAGTTCTTC. Translating it yields CASREDSGVGGEQFF.